This T cell receptor (beta chain) appears in the sequencing data of a study of beta chain features in type 1 diabetes. Findings of the study overall: Cells expressing TCR highly could be over-represented by cDNA sequencing.

Germline values: CDR1 SGDLS, CDR2 YYNGEE. This CDR3 comprises 16 residues. The V and J ends lost 0 bases and 5 bases, in that order; junction bases with no gene match: 7. This clone was observed a handful of times. Its antigen remains unknown. Every bit of the isolated RNA underwent reverse transcription, so sequencing read expressed TCRB transcripts. The assay was immunoSEQ multiplex PCR, and TCRdb's table has in-frame clones only and misses some. This sample has hundreds of thousands of clones, with around 13% found just once. The sequenced sample was naive CD4+ T cells from blood. The rearrangement uses TRBV9 and TRBJ2-5, with 10 positions matching TRBD2. This clonotype was sampled from a man between 18 and 29 years old in good health. In DNA, the CDR3 is TGTGCCAGCAGCGTAGGCGCTAGCGGGAGTGGGGAGACCCAGTACTTC. Residues: CASSVGASGSGETQYF.